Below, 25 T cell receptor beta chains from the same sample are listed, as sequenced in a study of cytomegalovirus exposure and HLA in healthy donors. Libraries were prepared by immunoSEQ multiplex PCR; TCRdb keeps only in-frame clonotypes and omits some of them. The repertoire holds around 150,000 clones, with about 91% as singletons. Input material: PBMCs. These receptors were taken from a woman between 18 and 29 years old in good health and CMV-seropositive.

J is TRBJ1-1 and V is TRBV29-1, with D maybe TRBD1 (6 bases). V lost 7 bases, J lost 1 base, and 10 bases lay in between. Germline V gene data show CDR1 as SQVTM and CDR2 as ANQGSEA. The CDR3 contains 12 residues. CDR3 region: CSAGTPNTEAFF. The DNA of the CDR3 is TGCAGCGCCGGGACACCGAACACTGAAGCTTTCTTT.

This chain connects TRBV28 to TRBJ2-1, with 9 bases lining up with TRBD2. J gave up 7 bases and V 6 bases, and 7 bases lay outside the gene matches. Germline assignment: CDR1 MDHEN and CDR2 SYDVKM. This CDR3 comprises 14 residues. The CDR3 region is CASRSSSGVNEQFF. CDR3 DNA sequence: TGTGCCAGCAGATCGTCTAGCGGGGTTAATGAGCAGTTCTTC.

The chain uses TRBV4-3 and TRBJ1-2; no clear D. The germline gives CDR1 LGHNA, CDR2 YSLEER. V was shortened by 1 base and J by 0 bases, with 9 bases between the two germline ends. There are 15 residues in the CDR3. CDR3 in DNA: TGCGCCAGCAGCCAAGGTATAGACTCTAACTATGGCTACACCTTC. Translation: CASSQGIDSNYGYTF.

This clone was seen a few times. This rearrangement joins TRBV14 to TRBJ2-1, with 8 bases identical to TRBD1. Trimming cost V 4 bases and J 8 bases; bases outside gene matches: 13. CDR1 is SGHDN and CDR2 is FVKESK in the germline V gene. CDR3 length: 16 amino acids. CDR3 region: CASSRYGTGGFDEQFF. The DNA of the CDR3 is TGTGCCAGCAGCCGCTACGGGACAGGAGGGTTCGATGAGCAGTTCTTC. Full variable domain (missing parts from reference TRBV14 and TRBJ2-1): EAGVTQFPSHSVIEKGQTVTLRCDPISGHDNLYWYRRVMGKEIKFLLHFVKESKQDESGMPNNRFLAERTGGTYSTLKVQPAELEDSGVYFCASSRYGTGGFDEQFFGPGTRLTVL.

CDR3 bases: TGTGCCAGCAGCCGGGGGGCAGCCTACGAGCAGTACTTC. Encoded protein: CASSRGAAYEQYF. This chain uses TRBV5-5 with TRBJ2-7, with a weak D call TRBD2 (7 bases). Trimming removed 4 bases from V and 2 bases from J, with 10 bases in between. The germline gives CDR1 SGHKS, CDR2 YYEKEE (reference sequence). The CDR3 totals 13 residues.

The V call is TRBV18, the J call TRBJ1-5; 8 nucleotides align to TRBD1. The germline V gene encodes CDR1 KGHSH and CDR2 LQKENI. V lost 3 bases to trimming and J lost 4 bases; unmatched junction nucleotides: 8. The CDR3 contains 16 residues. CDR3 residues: CASSPQQGGENQPQHF. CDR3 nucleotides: TGTGCCAGCTCACCCCAACAGGGGGGTGAGAATCAGCCCCAGCATTTT.

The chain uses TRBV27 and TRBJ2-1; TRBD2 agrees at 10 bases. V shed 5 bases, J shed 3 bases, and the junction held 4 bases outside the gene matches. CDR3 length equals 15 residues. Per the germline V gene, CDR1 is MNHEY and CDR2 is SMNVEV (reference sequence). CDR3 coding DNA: TGTGCCAGCAGTGAGACTAGCGGGTTCTACAATGAGCAGTTCTTC. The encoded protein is CASSETSGFYNEQFF.

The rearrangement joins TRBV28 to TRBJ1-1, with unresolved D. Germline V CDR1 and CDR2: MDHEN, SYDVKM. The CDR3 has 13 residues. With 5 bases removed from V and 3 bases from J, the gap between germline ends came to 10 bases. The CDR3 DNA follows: TGTGCCAGCAGTCCTCCGCTAGACACTGAAGCTTTCTTT. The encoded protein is CASSPPLDTEAFF.

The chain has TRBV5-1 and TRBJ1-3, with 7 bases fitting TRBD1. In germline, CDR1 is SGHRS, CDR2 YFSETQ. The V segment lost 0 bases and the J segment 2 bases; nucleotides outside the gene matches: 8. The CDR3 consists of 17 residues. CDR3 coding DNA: TGCGCCAGCAGCTTGGTGGGACAGCAGAGGACTGGAAACACCATATATTTT. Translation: CASSLVGQQRTGNTIYF.

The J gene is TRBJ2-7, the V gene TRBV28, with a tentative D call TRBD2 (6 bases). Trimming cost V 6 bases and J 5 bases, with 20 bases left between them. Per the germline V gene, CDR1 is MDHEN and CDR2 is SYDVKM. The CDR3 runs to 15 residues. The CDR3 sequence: CASRRATGVRNEQYF. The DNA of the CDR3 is TGTGCCAGCAGGCGGGCAACGGGAGTGAGAAACGAGCAGTACTTC.

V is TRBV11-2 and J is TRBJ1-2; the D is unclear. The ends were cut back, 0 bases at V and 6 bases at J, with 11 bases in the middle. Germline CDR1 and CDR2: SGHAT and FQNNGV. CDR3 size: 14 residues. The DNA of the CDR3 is TGTGCCAGCAGCTTAGATCGAGGCGGGAATGGCTACACCTTC. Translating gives CASSLDRGGNGYTF.

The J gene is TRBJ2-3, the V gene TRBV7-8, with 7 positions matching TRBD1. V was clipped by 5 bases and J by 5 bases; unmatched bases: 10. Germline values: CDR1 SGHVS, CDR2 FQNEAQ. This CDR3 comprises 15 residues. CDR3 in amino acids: CASSPTGARIDTQYF. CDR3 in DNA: TGTGCCAGCAGCCCCACAGGGGCCAGGATAGATACGCAGTATTTT.

CDR3 protein: CASRGLDHTEAFF. The CDR3 DNA reads TGTGCCAGCAGGGGACTTGACCACACTGAAGCTTTCTTT. V usage is TRBV6-1 and J usage is TRBJ1-1, with a possible D match to TRBD1 (5 bases). V was clipped by 6 bases and J by 3 bases, with 11 bases between them. The CDR3 has 13 residues. Germline V lookup: CDR1 MNHNS, CDR2 SASEGT.

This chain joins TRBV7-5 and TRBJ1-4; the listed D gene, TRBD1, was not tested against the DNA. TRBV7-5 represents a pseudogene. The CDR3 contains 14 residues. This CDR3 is CVRSSDRGNEKLFF. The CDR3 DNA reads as TGTGTCAGAAGCTCGGACAGGGGAAATGAAAAACTGTTTTTT.

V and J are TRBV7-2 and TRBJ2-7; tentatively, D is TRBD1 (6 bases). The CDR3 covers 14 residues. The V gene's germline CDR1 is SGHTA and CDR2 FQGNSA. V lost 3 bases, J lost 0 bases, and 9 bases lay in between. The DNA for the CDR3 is TGTGCCAGCAGCTTTGGGACACACTCCTACGAGCAGTACTTC. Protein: CASSFGTHSYEQYF.

The CDR3 DNA is TGCGCCAGCAGACAGGGGGCGAATGAAAAACTGTTTTTT. As protein: CASRQGANEKLFF. The chain uses TRBV5-1 and TRBJ1-4; TRBD1 aligns across 9 bases. CDR3 length: 13 amino acids. Germline CDR1 SGHRS, CDR2 YFSETQ. V trimming: 5 bases; J trimming: 5 bases; junction bases outside the gene matches: 1.

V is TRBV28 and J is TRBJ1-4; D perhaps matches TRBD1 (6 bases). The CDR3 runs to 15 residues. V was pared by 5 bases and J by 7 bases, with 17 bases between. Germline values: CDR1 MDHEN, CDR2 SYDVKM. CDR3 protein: CASSTREGVSEKLFF. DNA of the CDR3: TGTGCCAGCAGTACCAGGGAGGGGGTTAGTGAAAAACTGTTTTTT.

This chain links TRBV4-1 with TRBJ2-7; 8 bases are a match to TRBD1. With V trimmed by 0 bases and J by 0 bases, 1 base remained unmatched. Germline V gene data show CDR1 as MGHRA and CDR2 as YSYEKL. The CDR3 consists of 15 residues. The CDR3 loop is CASSQEDRASYEQYF. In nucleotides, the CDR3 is TGCGCCAGCAGCCAAGAGGACAGGGCCTCCTACGAGCAGTACTTC.

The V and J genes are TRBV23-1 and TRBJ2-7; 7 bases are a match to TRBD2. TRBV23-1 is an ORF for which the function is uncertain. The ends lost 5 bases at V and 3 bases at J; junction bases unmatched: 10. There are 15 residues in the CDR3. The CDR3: CASSDITSESYEQYF. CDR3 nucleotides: TGCGCCAGCAGTGATATCACTAGCGAAAGCTACGAGCAGTACTTC.

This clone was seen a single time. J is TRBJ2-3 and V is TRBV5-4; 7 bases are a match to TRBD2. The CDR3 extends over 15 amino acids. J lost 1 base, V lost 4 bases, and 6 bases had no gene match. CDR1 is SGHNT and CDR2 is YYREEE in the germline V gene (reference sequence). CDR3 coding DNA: TGTGCCAGCAGCGCGGTCACTAGCGGCACAGATACGCAGTATTTT. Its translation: CASSAVTSGTDTQYF.

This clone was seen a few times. The CDR3 reads CASSFLAGLDEQYF. The CDR3 DNA is TGCGCCAGCAGCTTCCTAGCGGGGCTCGACGAGCAGTACTTC. This chain connects TRBV5-1 to TRBJ2-7; 9 bases agree with TRBD2. The CDR3 is 14 amino acids. From germline, CDR1 is SGHRS and CDR2 YFSETQ. V shed 2 bases and J 5 bases; nucleotides not matched to a gene: 5.

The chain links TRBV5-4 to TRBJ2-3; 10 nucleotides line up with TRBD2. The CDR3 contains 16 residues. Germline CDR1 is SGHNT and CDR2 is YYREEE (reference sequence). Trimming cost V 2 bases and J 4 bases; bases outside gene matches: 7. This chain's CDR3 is CASSFRASGGADTQYF. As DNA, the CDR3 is TGTGCCAGCAGCTTCAGGGCTAGCGGGGGTGCAGATACGCAGTATTTT.

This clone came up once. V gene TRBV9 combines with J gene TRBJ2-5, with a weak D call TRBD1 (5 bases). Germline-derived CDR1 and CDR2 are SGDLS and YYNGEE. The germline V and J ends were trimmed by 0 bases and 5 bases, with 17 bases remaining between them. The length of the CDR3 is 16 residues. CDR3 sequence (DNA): TGTGCCAGCAGCGTAGGTGGAGACAGTACCTGGGAGACCCAGTACTTC. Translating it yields CASSVGGDSTWETQYF.

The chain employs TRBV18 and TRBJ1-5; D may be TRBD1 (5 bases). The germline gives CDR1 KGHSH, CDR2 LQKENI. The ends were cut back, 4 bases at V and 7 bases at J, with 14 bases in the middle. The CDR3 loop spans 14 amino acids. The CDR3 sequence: CASSRDRGGQPQHF. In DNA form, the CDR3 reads TGTGCCAGCTCACGAGATCGGGGGGGGCAGCCCCAGCATTTT.

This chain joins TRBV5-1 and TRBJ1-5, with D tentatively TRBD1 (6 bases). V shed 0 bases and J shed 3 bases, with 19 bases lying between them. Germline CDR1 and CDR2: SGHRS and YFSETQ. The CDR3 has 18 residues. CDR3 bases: TGCGCCAGCAGCTTGGATGGGGCAGGGGATCATTACAATCAGCCCCAGCATTTT. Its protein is CASSLDGAGDHYNQPQHF.